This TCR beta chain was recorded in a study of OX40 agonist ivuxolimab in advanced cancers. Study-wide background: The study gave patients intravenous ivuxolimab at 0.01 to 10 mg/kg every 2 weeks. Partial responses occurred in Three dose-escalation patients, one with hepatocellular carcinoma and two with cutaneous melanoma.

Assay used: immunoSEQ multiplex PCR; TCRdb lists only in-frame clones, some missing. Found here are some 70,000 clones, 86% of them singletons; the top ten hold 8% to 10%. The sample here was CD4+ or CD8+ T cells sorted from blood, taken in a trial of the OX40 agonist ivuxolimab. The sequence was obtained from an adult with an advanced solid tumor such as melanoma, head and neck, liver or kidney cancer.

The CDR3 DNA reads as TGTGCCAGCAGCTCCTACGGGGGTCCCCGCGATGAGCAGTTCTTC. Its protein product is CASSSYGGPRDEQFF. This chain connects TRBV5-8 to TRBJ2-1; possibly TRBD2 for D (6 bases). The germline V and J ends were trimmed by 3 bases and 8 bases, with 18 bases remaining between them. Germline CDR1 is SGHTS and CDR2 is YDEGEE. This CDR3 is 15 amino acids long.